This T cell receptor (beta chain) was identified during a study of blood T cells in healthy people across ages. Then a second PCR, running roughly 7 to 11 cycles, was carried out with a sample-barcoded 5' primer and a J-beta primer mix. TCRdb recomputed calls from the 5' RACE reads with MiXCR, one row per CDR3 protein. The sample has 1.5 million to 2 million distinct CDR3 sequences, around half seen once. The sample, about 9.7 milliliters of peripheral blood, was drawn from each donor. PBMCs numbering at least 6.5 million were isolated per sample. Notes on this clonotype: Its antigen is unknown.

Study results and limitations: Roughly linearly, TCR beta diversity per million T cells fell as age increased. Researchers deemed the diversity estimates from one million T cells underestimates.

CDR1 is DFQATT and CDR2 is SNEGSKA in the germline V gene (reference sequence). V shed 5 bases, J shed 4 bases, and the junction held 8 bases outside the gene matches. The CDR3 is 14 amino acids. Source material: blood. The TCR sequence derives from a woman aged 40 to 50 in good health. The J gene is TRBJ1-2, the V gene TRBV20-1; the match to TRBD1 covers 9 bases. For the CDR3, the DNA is TGCAGTGCTTTTCCCCGGGACAGGGCCTATGGCTACACCTTC. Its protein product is CSAFPRDRAYGYTF.